Here is one T cell receptor (beta chain) with its context. Only in-frame clones appear in the TCRdb table, and some are missing; sequencing was by immunoSEQ multiplex PCR. The sample contains hundreds of thousands of clones, roughly 88% of which appear only once. The source of the sample is a study of shared T cell receptors in the human thymus. This CDR3 is built from 12 residues. V was clipped by 9 bases and J by 3 bases; unmatched bases: 4. Germline V gene sequence: CDR1 SGHTS, CDR2 YDEGEE. In addition, the sample was reused for a study of human thymus T cells. That report adds: The sample donors, healthy Finnish infants, were having corrective surgery for congenital heart defects. Thymus tissue for the work was resected from patients undergoing corrective heart surgery. Apparent skewing of V and J gene usage characterized both thymic and blood repertoires. Related research has reported that thymic repertoires overlap highly among unrelated individuals.

Sequencing was done on a sample of thymocytes. The TCR was taken from a girl less than two years old with a congenital heart defect. The chain recombines TRBV5-8 with TRBJ1-2; 8 bases agree with TRBD1. The CDR3 is CAITGGDYGYTF. The CDR3 coding sequence is TGTGCCATCACAGGGGGGGACTATGGCTACACCTTC.